The source of this T cell receptor beta chain is a study of human CD8 memory T cell subsets. About this clonotype itself: Its antigen is currently unknown.

The CDR3 extends over 16 amino acids. From germline, CDR1 is SEHNR and CDR2 FQNEAQ (reference sequence). The authors defined TPEX cells as CCR7+ PD-1+ TIGIT+ early memory CD8+ T cells carrying exhausted-like traits. The authors obtained RNA from duplicate vials, each holding around 150,000 sorted CD8+ T cells, for every subset. Researchers made TCR beta libraries via UMI-labeled 5' RACE. The authors' processing: Functional CDR3 beta clonotype counts ranged from about 2,900 to 20,000 in each TCR beta library. TCRdb reworked the 5' RACE reads into one entry per CDR3 protein, no DNA. The V and J calls come from TCRdb's annotation, not from the publication. The sample data list 6,000 to 9,500 distinct CDR3 sequences. Study observations and caveats: T cell repertoires from the stem-like memory and precursor exhausted subsets showed minimal mutual overlap.

The chain carries TRBV7-9 and TRBJ2-2; the D gene TCRdb calls, TRBD2, cannot be checked with no DNA. Sequenced input: CD8+ T cells from PBMCs. The sequence derives from a human donor in good health. The CDR3 is CASSSHSGRGTGELFF.